These T cell receptor beta chains were read from a single sample in a study of cytomegalovirus exposure and HLA in healthy donors. Data came from immunoSEQ multiplex PCR; TCRdb stores just in-frame clones and leaves some out. This table holds around 220,000 clones, about 75% found once. Sequencing was carried out using PBMCs. Receptors were obtained from a young woman in good health and CMV-seronegative. The CDR3 runs from the conserved cysteine through the conserved F or W. The D gene is left open where the match is weak. Size values are once, few and many counts, or a class for expanded clones, and some rows have none.

V,size,D,J,CDR3
TRBV7-9,-,-,TRBJ1-1,CASSLDSEAFF
TRBV9,-,TRBD1,TRBJ2-1,CASSGGQYPNEQFF
TRBV7-2,-,TRBD2,TRBJ2-1,CASSLTGPRGYSDEQFF
TRBV6-5,few,TRBD1,TRBJ1-6,CASSYSGQHNSPLHF
TRBV7-8,-,TRBD2,TRBJ2-7,CASSPGGGPFYEQYF
TRBV7-9,-,TRBD1,TRBJ1-2,CSSSLEQGHGYTF
TRBV9,-,TRBD1,TRBJ1-2,CASSDPGTGRPNYGYTF
TRBV9,-,-,TRBJ2-7,CASSVGGDSYEQYF
TRBV7-9,-,TRBD2,TRBJ2-1,CSSSFLATGGSYNEQFF
TRBV13,-,-,TRBJ1-1,CASSLGGRLTEAFF
TRBV6-1,-,TRBD1,TRBJ1-2,CASSWTGGGYTF
TRBV6-5,-,-,TRBJ1-2,CASSPEKTGSYGYTF
TRBV30,few,TRBD1,TRBJ1-6,CAWSVGGDNSPLHF
TRBV6-1,once,-,TRBJ1-2,CASSYSGENGYTF
TRBV15,-,TRBD1,TRBJ2-6,CATIRDNQGALTGANVLTF
TRBV16,-,-,TRBJ1-2,CASTTDTRGNYGYTF
TRBV4-1,-,-,TRBJ2-7,CASSQDMSALTYEQYF
TRBV19,-,-,TRBJ2-6,CASSPRGHSGANVLTF
TRBV7-3,-,TRBD1,TRBJ1-3,CASSWTTGGSGNTIYF
TRBV18,-,TRBD1,TRBJ1-1,CASSPTGADTEAFF
TRBV11-3,-,-,TRBJ2-3,CASSPRLSPSSDTQYF
TRBV6-6,-,TRBD2,TRBJ2-7,CASSSAGGPYEQYF
TRBV9,-,TRBD1,TRBJ1-1,CASSPRQGGTEAFF
TRBV5-4,once,-,TRBJ2-5,CASSVSREGGTQYF
TRBV5-6,few,TRBD1,TRBJ2-1,CASSPWGTVYNEQFF
TRBV9,-,-,TRBJ2-2,CGSSVGPSTSLAGELFF
TRBV25-1,-,-,TRBJ1-6,CASSRGTNSPLHF
TRBV29-1,few,TRBD2,TRBJ2-1,CSVELAGAYNEQFF
TRBV28,-,TRBD1,TRBJ1-1,CASSRTGVVVFF
TRBV5-8,-,TRBD1,TRBJ1-4,CASSPNRGVGEKLFF
TRBV5-6,-,-,TRBJ1-3,CASSLGQGLSGNTIYF
TRBV30,few,-,TRBJ2-4,CAWGSAADIQYF
TRBV6-5,-,-,TRBJ1-6,CASTGGNSPLHF
TRBV27,-,TRBD2,TRBJ2-5,CASSRLAGFETQYF
TRBV5-1,-,-,TRBJ1-2,CASSLAGVYGYTF
TRBV5-1,-,-,TRBJ2-1,CASRGDNEQFF
TRBV27,-,TRBD2,TRBJ2-7,CASSFLSGGFSYEQYF
TRBV25-1,-,-,TRBJ2-6,CASRTGSGANVLTF
TRBV7-2,-,-,TRBJ1-1,CASSLILRAEAFF
TRBV16,-,TRBD1,TRBJ1-1,CARKTSGQGKLTEAFF
TRBV14,-,TRBD1,TRBJ1-1,CASSQGSGGRAFF
TRBV5-1,few,TRBD2,TRBJ2-1,CASSLLAGDYNEQFF
TRBV9,-,-,TRBJ2-1,CASSPRSSSYNEQFF
TRBV6-6,-,TRBD2,TRBJ2-3,CASSIAGGLTDTQYF
TRBV27,few,-,TRBJ2-4,CASKEIAKNIQYF
TRBV27,-,-,TRBJ2-4,CASKPGYRKNIQYF
TRBV6-5,-,-,TRBJ1-1,CASSYGRNTEAFF
TRBV21-1,-,-,TRBJ2-2,CASIRQRNTGELFF
TRBV19,-,TRBD1,TRBJ1-6,CASSIVGDRDGNSPLHF
TRBV30,-,-,TRBJ1-6,CAWNPGDRSSPLHF
TRBV29-1,-,-,TRBJ1-2,CSVEDRVLDGYTF
TRBV19,-,-,TRBJ2-3,CASSILTGGMDTQYF
TRBV25-1,-,TRBD2,TRBJ2-3,CASSDGLAGSDTQYF
TRBV7-9,-,TRBD1,TRBJ2-3,CASSSPNWYRGDTQYF
TRBV7-3,-,-,TRBJ2-6,CASSFGGAGANVLTF
TRBV2,-,-,TRBJ2-3,CASYQDWSDTQYF
TRBV18,-,TRBD2,TRBJ2-1,CASSPGLAGHEQFF
TRBV5-4,-,-,TRBJ1-6,CASSPGLDNSPLHF